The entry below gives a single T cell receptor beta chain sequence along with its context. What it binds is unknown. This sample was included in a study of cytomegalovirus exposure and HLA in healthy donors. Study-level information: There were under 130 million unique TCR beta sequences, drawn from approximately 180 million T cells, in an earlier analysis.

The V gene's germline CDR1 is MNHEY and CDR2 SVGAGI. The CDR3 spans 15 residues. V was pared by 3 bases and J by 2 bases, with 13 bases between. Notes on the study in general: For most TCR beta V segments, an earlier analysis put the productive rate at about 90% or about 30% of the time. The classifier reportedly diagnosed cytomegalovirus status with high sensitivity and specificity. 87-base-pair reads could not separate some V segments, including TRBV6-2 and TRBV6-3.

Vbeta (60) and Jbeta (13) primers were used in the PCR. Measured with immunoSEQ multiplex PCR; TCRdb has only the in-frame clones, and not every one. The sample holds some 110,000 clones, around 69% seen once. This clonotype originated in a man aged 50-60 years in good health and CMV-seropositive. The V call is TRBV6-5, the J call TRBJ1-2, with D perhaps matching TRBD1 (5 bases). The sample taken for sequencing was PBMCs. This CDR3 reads CASSYRPTDNYGYTF. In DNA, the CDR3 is TGTGCCAGCAGTTATAGGCCGACAGACAACTATGGCTACACCTTC.